A single TCR beta chain is shown here with its context. In germline, CDR1 is MDHEN, CDR2 SYDVKM. Trimming shortened V by 7 bases and J by 6 bases, and 9 bases separated the two germline ends. The CDR3 totals 11 residues. The data belong to a study of T cell changes during pregnancy in multiple sclerosis. Using immunoSEQ multiplex PCR, the repertoire was profiled, and TCRdb retains in-frame clones only, with some absent. The sample yields approximately 65,000 clones, 91% seen once. The TCR originated in a female donor in good health, enrolled as a control in a pregnancy study. The rearrangement joins TRBV28 to TRBJ1-2; D ambiguous. This specimen consisted of peripheral blood, obtained in the third trimester of pregnancy. The CDR3 DNA reads TGTGCCAGCACGACGGCGGATGGCTACACCTTC. Its protein is CASTTADGYTF.